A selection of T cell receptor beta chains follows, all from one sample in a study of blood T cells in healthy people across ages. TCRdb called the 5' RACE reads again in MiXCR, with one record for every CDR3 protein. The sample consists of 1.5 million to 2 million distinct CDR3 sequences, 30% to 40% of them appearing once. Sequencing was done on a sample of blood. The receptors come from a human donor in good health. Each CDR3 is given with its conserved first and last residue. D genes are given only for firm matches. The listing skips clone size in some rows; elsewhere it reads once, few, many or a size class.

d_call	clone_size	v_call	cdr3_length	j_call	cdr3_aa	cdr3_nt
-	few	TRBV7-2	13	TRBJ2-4	CASSLAREGVQYF	TGTGCCAGCAGCTTAGCGCGAGAGGGGGTTCAGTACTTC
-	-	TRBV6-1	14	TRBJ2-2	CASSGQKNTGELFF	TGTGCCAGCAGTGGACAGAAGAACACCGGGGAGCTGTTTTTT
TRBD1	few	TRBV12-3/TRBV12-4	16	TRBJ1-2	CASRKSGTDLSYGYTF	TGTGCCAGCAGGAAATCTGGGACAGACCTATCCTATGGCTACACCTTC
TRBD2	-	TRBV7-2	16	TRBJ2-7	CASSSSLAGSVYEQYF	TGTGCCAGCAGCTCAAGTCTAGCGGGATCCGTCTACGAGCAGTACTTC
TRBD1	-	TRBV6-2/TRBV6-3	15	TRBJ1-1	CASSPTSPGGTEAFF	TGTGCCAGCAGTCCTACCTCTCCAGGGGGCACTGAAGCTTTCTTT
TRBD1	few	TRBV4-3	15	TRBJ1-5	CASSLFAGGGQPQHF	TGCGCCAGCAGCCTCTTTGCAGGGGGCGGGCAGCCCCAGCATTTT
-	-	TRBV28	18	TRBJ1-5	CASSLSPETADSNQPQHF	TGTGCCAGCAGTTTATCCCCAGAGACGGCAGATAGCAATCAGCCCCAGCATTTT
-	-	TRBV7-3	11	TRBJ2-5	CAGSTGETQYF	TGTGCCGGCAGCACAGGCGAGACCCAGTACTTC
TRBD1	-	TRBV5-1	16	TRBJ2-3	CASSLVGQGASDTQYF	TGCGCCAGCAGCCTGGTCGGACAGGGGGCATCAGATACGCAGTATTTT
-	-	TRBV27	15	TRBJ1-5	CASSFIGGGNQPQHF	TGTGCCAGCAGTTTCATTGGAGGGGGTAATCAGCCCCAGCATTTT
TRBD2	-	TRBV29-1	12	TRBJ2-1	CSVEDRGRAQFF	TGCAGCGTTGAAGATCGGGGGAGGGCGCAGTTCTTC
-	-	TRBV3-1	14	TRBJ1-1	CASSLLSGAYEAFF	TGTGCCAGCAGCCTACTGTCGGGGGCTTATGAAGCTTTCTTT
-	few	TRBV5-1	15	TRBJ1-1	CASSLVLGSNIEAFF	TGCGCCAGCAGCTTGGTCTTGGGTTCGAACATTGAAGCTTTCTTT
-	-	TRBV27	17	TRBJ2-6	CASSSFRATTGANVLTF	TGTGCCAGCAGTTCCTTCAGGGCGACTACTGGGGCCAACGTCCTGACTTTC
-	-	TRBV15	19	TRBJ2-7	CATSRDVGGHSLTSYEQYF	TGTGCCACCAGCAGAGATGTCGGGGGGCACAGCTTGACGAGCTACGAGCAGTACTTC
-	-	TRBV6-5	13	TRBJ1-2	CASSRTSPGGYTF	TGTGCCAGCAGTCGGACCTCCCCAGGTGGCTACACCTTC
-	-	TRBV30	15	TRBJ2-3	CAWSVLGPSTDTQYF	TGTGCCTGGAGTGTACTGGGGCCTAGCACAGATACGCAGTATTTT
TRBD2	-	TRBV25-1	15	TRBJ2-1	CASKAGVGSYNEQFF	TGTGCCAGCAAAGCGGGGGTGGGTTCCTACAATGAGCAGTTCTTC
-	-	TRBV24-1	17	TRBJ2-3	CATSDFGRGEPTDTQYF	TGTGCCACCAGTGATTTCGGAAGGGGAGAGCCCACAGATACACAGTATTTT
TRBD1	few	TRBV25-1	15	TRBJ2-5	CASSAEGQGLETQYF	TGTGCCAGCAGTGCCGAGGGACAGGGGTTAGAGACCCAGTACTTC
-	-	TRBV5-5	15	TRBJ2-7	CASSWATGGLYEQYF	TGTGCCAGCAGCTGGGCGACAGGAGGGCTCTACGAGCAGTACTTC
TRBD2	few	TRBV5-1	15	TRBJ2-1	CASSATSSTYNEQFF	TGCGCCAGCAGCGCGACTAGCAGTACCTACAATGAGCAGTTCTTC
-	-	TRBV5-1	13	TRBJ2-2	CASNNRGPGELFF	TGCGCCAGCAATAACAGAGGGCCCGGGGAGCTGTTTTTT
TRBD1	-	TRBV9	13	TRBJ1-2	CASSVEGTVGYTF	TGTGCCAGCAGCGTAGAAGGGACAGTCGGCTACACCTTC
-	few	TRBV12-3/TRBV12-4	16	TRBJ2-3	CTSSPLGGEATDTQYF	TGTACCAGCAGTCCCCTTGGAGGGGAGGCAACAGATACGCAGTATTTT
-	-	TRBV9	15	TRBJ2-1	CASSPKLDPYNEQFF	TGTGCCAGCAGCCCGAAGTTAGATCCCTACAATGAGCAGTTCTTC
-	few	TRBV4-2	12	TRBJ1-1	CTSSQDTTEAFF	TGTACCAGCAGCCAGGATACCACTGAAGCTTTCTTT
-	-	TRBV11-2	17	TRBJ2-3	CASSLQPGLDRGDTQYF	TGTGCCAGCAGCCTCCAACCCGGACTGGACCGGGGGGATACGCAGTATTTT
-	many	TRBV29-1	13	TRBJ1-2	CSVEADLPDGYTF	TGCAGCGTTGAAGCTGACTTGCCGGATGGCTACACCTTC
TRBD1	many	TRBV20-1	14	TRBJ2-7	CSAHPGQGSYEQYF	TGCAGTGCTCATCCGGGACAGGGATCCTACGAGCAGTACTTC
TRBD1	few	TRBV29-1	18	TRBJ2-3	CSVETDRTRQGGTDTQYF	TGCAGCGTTGAAACGGACCGAACAAGACAGGGTGGCACAGATACGCAGTATTTT
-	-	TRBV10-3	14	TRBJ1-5	CATGDRNSNQPQHF	TGTGCCACGGGAGATAGAAATAGCAATCAGCCCCAGCATTTT
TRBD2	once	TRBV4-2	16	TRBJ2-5	CASSQGVAGDYETQYF	TGTGCCAGCAGCCAAGGGGTAGCGGGGGATTATGAGACCCAGTACTTC
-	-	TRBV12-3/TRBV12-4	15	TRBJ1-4	CASNLYGDANEKLFF	TGTGCCAGCAACCTATACGGGGATGCTAATGAAAAACTGTTTTTT
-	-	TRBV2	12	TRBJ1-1	CARGGGSTEAFF	TGTGCCAGAGGTGGGGGGAGCACTGAAGCTTTCTTT
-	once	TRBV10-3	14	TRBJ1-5	CAISDSRGNQPQHF	TGTGCCATCAGTGACTCAAGGGGCAATCAGCCCCAGCATTTT
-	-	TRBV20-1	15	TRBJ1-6	CSARSQGYRNSPLHF	TGCAGTGCTAGATCTCAGGGTTACAGGAATTCACCCCTCCACTTT
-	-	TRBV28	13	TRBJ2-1	CASSLLAATEQFF	TGTGCCAGCAGTTTATTGGCAGCCACTGAGCAGTTCTTC
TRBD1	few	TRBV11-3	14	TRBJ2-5	CASSHGTGSETQYF	TGTGCCAGCAGCCACGGGACAGGGTCAGAGACCCAGTACTTC
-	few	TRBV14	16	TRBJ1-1	CASSQLLPGRDTEAFF	TGTGCCAGCAGCCAATTGTTGCCAGGAAGGGACACTGAAGCTTTCTTT
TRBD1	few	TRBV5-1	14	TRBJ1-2	CASSGPGQTYGYTF	TGCGCCAGCAGTGGTCCGGGACAGACCTATGGCTACACCTTC
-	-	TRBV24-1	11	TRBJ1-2	CATDHPPGYTF	TGTGCCACCGATCACCCCCCAGGCTACACCTTC
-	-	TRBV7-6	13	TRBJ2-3	CASSMAPTDTQYF	TGTGCCAGCAGCATGGCCCCCACAGATACGCAGTATTTT
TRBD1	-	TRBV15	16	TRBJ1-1	CAASRDRAGGNTEAFF	TGTGCCGCCAGCAGAGATAGGGCAGGGGGGAACACTGAAGCTTTCTTT
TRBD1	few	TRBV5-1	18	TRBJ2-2	CASSLRDRTFANTGELFF	TGCGCCAGCAGCCTACGGGACAGGACTTTCGCGAACACCGGGGAGCTGTTTTTT
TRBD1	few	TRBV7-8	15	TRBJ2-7	CASRERRGTGDEQYF	TGTGCCAGCAGAGAGAGGCGAGGGACAGGGGACGAGCAGTACTTC
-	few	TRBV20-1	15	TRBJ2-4	CSAREGQGLKNIQYF	TGCAGTGCTAGAGAGGGGCAGGGCCTAAAAAACATTCAGTACTTC
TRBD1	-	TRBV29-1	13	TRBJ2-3	CSVDYRGLGTQYF	TGCAGCGTTGATTACAGGGGGCTTGGTACGCAGTATTTT
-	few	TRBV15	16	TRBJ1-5	CATSDGWGTGSQPQHF	TGTGCCACCAGCGACGGGTGGGGGACCGGCAGTCAGCCCCAGCATTTT
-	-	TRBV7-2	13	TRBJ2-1	CASSSQIFNEQFF	TGTGCCAGCAGCTCACAGATATTCAATGAGCAGTTCTTC
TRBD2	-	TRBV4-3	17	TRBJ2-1	CASSQEVAGSSYNEQFF	TGCGCCAGCAGCCAAGAAGTAGCGGGGAGCTCCTACAATGAGCAGTTCTTC
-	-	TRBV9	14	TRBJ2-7	CASSVEQGAYEQYF	TGTGCCAGCAGCGTAGAACAGGGAGCCTACGAGCAGTACTTC